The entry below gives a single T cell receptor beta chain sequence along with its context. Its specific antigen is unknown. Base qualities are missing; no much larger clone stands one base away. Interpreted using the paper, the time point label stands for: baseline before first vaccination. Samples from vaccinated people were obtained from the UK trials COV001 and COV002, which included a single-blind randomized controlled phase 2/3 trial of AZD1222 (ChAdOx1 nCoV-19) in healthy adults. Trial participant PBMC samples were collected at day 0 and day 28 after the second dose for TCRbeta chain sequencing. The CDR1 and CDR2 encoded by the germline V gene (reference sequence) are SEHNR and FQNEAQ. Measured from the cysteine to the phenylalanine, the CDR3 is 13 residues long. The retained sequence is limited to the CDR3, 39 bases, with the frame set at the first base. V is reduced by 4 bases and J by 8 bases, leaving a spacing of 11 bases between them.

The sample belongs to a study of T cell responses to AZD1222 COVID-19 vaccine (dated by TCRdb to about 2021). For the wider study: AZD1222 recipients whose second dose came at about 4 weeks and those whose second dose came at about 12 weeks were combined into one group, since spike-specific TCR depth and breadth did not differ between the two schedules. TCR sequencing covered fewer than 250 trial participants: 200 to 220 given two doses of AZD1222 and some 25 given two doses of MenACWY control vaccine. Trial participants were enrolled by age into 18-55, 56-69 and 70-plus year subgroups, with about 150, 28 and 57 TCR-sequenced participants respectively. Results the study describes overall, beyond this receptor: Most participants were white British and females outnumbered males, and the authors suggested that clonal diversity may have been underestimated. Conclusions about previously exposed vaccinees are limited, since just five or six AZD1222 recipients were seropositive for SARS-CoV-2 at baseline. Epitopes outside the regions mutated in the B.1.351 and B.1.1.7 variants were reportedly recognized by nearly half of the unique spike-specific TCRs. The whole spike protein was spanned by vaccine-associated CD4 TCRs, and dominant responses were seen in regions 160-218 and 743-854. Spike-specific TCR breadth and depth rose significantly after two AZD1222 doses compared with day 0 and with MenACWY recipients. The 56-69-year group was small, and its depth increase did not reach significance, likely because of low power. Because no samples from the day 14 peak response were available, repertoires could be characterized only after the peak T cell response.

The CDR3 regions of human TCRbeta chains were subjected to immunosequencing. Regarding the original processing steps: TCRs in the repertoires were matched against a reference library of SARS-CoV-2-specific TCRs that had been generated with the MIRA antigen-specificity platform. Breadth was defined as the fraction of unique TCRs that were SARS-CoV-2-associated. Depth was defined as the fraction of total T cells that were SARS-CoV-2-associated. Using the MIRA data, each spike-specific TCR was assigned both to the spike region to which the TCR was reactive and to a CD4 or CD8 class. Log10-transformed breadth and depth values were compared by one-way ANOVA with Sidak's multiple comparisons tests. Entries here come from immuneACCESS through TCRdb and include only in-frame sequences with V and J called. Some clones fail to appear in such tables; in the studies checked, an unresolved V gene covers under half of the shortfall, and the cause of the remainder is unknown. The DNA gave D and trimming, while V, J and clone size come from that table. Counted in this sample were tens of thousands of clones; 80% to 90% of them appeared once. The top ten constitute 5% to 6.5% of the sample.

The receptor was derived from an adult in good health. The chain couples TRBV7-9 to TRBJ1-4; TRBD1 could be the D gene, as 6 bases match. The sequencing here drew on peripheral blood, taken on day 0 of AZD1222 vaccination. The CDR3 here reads CASSSGAREKLFF. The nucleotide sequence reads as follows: TGTGCCAGCAGCTCAGGGGCGAGGGAAAAACTGTTTTTT.